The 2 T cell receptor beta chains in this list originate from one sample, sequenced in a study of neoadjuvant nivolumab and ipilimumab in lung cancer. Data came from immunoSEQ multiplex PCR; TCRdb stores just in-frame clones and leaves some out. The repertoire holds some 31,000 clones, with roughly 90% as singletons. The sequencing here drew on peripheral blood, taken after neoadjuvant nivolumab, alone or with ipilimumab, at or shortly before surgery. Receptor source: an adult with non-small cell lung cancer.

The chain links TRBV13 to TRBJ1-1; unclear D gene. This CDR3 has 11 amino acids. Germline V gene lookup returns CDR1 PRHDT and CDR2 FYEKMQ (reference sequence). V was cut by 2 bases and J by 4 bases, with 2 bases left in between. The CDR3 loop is CASSLSTEAFF. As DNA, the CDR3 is TGTGCCAGCAGCTTATCCACTGAAGCTTTCTTT. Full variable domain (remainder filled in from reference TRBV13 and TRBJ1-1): AAGVIQSPRHLIKEKRETATLKCYPIPRHDTVYWYQQGPGQDPQFLISFYEKMQSDKGSIPDRFSAQQFSDYHSELNMSSLELGDSALYFCASSLSTEAFFGQGTRLTVV.

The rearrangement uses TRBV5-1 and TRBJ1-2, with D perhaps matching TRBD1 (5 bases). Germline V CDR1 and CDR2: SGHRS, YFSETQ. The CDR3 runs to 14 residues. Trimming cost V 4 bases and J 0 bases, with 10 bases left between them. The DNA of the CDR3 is TGCGCCAGCAGCACTGGACAAGCTAACTATGGCTACACCTTC. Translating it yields CASSTGQANYGYTF.